The text below deals with one T cell receptor (beta chain). Antigen: not known. This entry is derived from a study of T cell responses to AZD1222 COVID-19 vaccine. Study-level background: Investigators merged groups given second doses at roughly 4 or roughly 12 weeks. Points from the study as a whole: Reportedly, nearly half of unique spike TCRs recognized epitopes outside B.1.351/B.1.1.7 mutations. Clonal diversity may have been underestimated in mostly white British donors. Across spike, vaccine-associated CD4 TCRs were found, dominant at 160-218 and 743-854.

Data came from immunoSEQ multiplex PCR; TCRdb stores just in-frame clones and leaves some out. The data contain about 140,000 clones, around 88% of them singletons. Germline V gives CDR1 SGHNT, CDR2 YENEEA. The V and J ends lost 5 bases and 6 bases respectively, with 14 bases between them. The CDR3 runs to 13 residues. This TCR derives from an adult in good health. Sequencing used peripheral blood, obtained on day 0 of AZD1222 vaccination. The rearrangement links TRBV11-3 to TRBJ2-7; D not certain. The CDR3 bases are TGTGCCAGCAGCGGGGATCCCAACGGCGAGCAGTACTTC. It translates to CASSGDPNGEQYF.